This is a list of T cell receptor beta chains from one sample in a study of blood T cells in healthy people across ages. TCRdb itself ran the 5' RACE reads through MiXCR, one entry per CDR3 protein. The data hold 600,000 or so distinct CDR3 sequences, with approximately 30% observed a single time. Sequencing used blood. These TCRs come from a woman older than 75 in good health. The CDR3 runs from the conserved cysteine through the conserved F or W. D genes are given only for firm matches. For some rows the clone size is stated as once, few or many, or as a class when expanded; others skip it.

V gene	CDR3 length	clone size	J gene	D gene	CDR3 protein	CDR3 DNA
TRBV28	15	.	TRBJ1-1	TRBD1	CASSLADRGNTEAFF	TGTGCCAGCAGTTTAGCAGACAGGGGGAACACTGAAGCTTTCTTT
TRBV7-9	13	few	TRBJ1-1	.	CASSHDGVTEAFF	TGTGCCAGCAGCCATGACGGGGTCACTGAAGCTTTCTTT
TRBV7-9	14	many	TRBJ2-3	.	CASSGSGRTDTQYF	TGTGCCAGCAGCGGCAGTGGGCGCACAGATACGCAGTATTTT
TRBV6-1	14	many	TRBJ2-7	TRBD1	CASSGPGQGYEQYF	TGTGCCAGCAGTGGACCGGGACAGGGCTACGAGCAGTACTTC
TRBV7-2	17	.	TRBJ2-7	.	CASSLGRGARGVYEQYF	TGTGCCAGCAGCTTAGGTCGGGGGGCGCGGGGTGTCTACGAGCAGTACTTC
TRBV6-2/TRBV6-3	14	.	TRBJ1-1	.	CASSYAQPGIIAFF	TGTGCCAGCAGTTACGCCCAACCGGGAATCATAGCTTTCTTT
TRBV20-1	15	many	TRBJ2-4	.	CSAREGVSAKNIQYF	TGCAGTGCTAGGGAGGGAGTCTCAGCCAAAAACATTCAGTACTTC
TRBV5-1	14	few	TRBJ2-1	.	CASSGGDSYNEQFF	TGCGCCAGCAGCGGCGGGGACTCCTACAATGAGCAGTTCTTC
TRBV10-3	12	many	TRBJ2-1	.	CAIKSGGNEQFF	TGTGCCATCAAATCCGGCGGCAATGAGCAGTTCTTC
TRBV18	15	many	TRBJ2-3	.	CASSYGHPITDTQYF	TGTGCCAGCTCGTATGGACATCCGATCACAGATACGCAGTATTTT
TRBV7-2	13	.	TRBJ1-5	.	CVSSLQGNQPQHF	TGTGTCAGCAGCTTACAGGGCAATCAGCCCCAGCATTTT
TRBV5-1	15	many	TRBJ1-6	.	CASSGGERQNSPLHF	TGCGCCAGCAGCGGCGGGGAGAGACAGAATTCACCCCTCCACTTT
TRBV20-1	16	.	TRBJ2-7	TRBD2	CSARELASGRTYEQYF	TGCAGTGCTAGAGAACTCGCTAGCGGGAGAACCTACGAGCAGTACTTC
TRBV2	16	many	TRBJ2-7	TRBD2	CASSGGREQSLYEQYF	TGTGCCAGCAGTGGCGGGAGGGAACAGAGCCTGTACGAGCAGTACTTC
TRBV7-2	13	few	TRBJ1-2	.	CASSSDDLYGYTF	TGTGCCAGCAGTTCCGACGACCTCTATGGCTACACCTTC
TRBV7-2	15	many	TRBJ2-3	TRBD2	CASSSSGGRTDTQYF	TGTGCCAGCAGCTCCAGCGGGGGACGAACAGATACGCAGTATTTT
TRBV6-2/TRBV6-3	13	.	TRBJ1-1	.	CASRLPGVTEAFF	TGTGCCAGCAGACTACCGGGAGTAACTGAAGCTTTCTTT
TRBV30	13	.	TRBJ2-7	.	CAWTKRGSYEQYF	TGTGCCTGGACCAAAAGAGGCAGCTACGAGCAGTACTTC
TRBV20-1	12	many	TRBJ1-1	TRBD1	CSARGTGAEAFF	TGCAGTGCTAGAGGGACAGGGGCTGAAGCTTTCTTT
TRBV7-7	15	once	TRBJ2-5	TRBD2	CASSFSSGLGETQYF	TGTGCTAGCAGCTTTTCTAGCGGATTGGGAGAGACCCAGTACTTC
TRBV18	15	.	TRBJ2-3	TRBD2	CASSPGLAGANTQYF	TGTGCCAGCTCACCCGGACTAGCGGGGGCAAATACGCAGTATTTT
TRBV5-1	14	many	TRBJ2-1	.	CASSSNPTSNEQFF	TGCGCCAGCAGCTCTAACCCAACCAGCAATGAGCAGTTCTTC
TRBV30	14	.	TRBJ1-1	.	CAWSYEQANTEAFF	TGTGCCTGGAGTTATGAACAGGCGAACACTGAAGCTTTCTTT
TRBV29-1	11	.	TRBJ2-7	TRBD1	CSVVTGVEQYF	TGCAGCGTGGTGACAGGGGTCGAGCAGTACTTC
TRBV10-3	11	.	TRBJ1-1	.	CAIAMNTEAFF	TGTGCCATCGCGATGAACACTGAAGCTTTCTTT
TRBV29-1	15	many	TRBJ2-7	.	CSVEDQDSRSYEQYF	TGCAGCGTTGAAGACCAGGACAGTCGATCCTACGAGCAGTACTTC
TRBV6-5	16	once	TRBJ2-5	.	CASSYSKGLTRGTQYF	TGTGCCAGCAGTTACTCGAAGGGTCTAACCCGGGGGACCCAGTACTTC
TRBV5-6	16	.	TRBJ1-5	.	CASSRGGSYSNQPQHF	TGTGCCAGCTCCCGAGGGGGGAGTTATAGCAATCAGCCCCAGCATTTT